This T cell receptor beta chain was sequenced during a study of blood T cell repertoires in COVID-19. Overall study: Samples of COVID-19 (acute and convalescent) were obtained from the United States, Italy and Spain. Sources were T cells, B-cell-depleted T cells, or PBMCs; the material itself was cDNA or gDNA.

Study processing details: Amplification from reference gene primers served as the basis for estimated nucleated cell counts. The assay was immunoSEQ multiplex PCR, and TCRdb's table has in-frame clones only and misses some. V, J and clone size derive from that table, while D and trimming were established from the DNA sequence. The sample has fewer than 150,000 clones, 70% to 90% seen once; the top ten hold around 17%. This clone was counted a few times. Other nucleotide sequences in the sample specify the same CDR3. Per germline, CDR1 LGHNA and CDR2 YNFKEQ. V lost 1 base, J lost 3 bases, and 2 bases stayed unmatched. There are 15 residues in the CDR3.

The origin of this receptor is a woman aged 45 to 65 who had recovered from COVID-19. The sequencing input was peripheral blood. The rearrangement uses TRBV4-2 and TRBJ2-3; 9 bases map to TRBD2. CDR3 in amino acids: CASSQASGDTDTQYF. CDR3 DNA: TGTGCCAGCAGCCAAGCTAGCGGGGATACAGATACGCAGTATTTT.